This T cell receptor (beta chain) is drawn from a study of CD8 T cells in ankylosing spondylitis. Quantitative 5'-RACE with molecular barcodes generated TCR beta libraries. TCRdb independently ran MiXCR on the 5' RACE reads; one entry per CDR3 protein. Of about 64,000 distinct CDR3 sequences in the sample, roughly 6.2% were seen once. This receptor was identified in a male donor with ankylosing spondylitis. Specimen: synovial fluid, either unsorted or a sorted T cell fraction (not recorded which).

The CDR3 DNA reads TGTGCCAGCAGAAGACAGGGCGCGAACACTGAAGCTTTCTTT. It codes for CASRRQGANTEAFF. V and J are TRBV2 and TRBJ1-1; TRBD1 matches at 7 bases. Trimming at V came to 6 bases and at J to 1 base, leaving 5 bases not matched to a gene. The CDR3 consists of 14 residues. CDR1 is SNHLY, CDR2 FYNNEI, per germline. Full variable domain (missing parts from reference TRBV2 and TRBJ1-1): EPEVTQTPSHQVTQMGQEVILRCVPISNHLYFYWYRQILGQKVEFLVSFYNNEISEKSEIFDDQFSVERPDGSNFTLKIRSTKLEDSAMYFCASRRQGANTEAFFGQGTRLTVV.